This T cell receptor (beta chain) was observed in a study of immune cell composition in non-small cell lung cancer. Study-wide context: Lung adenocarcinoma or squamous carcinoma made up most tumours.

Normal lung sampling was at least 3 cm from the tumour, as distant as possible. General study results and limits: Squamous carcinomas (75%) more often had tumour-associated clones >0.5% than adenocarcinomas (roughly 35%). Tumour-reactive clones were not shown to match dominant in vivo tumour clones. TIL tumour reactivity correlated with maximal tumour-associated clone frequency in adenocarcinoma.

Profiling relied on immunoSEQ multiplex PCR, and the TCRdb table lists in-frame clones only, not all of them. The data contain around 3,500 clones, 74% of them singletons. On this clone: Its antigen remains unknown.

CDR1 is LGHNA and CDR2 is YSLEER in the germline V gene. The CDR3 is 14 amino acids. The V end lost 4 bases, the J end lost 3 bases, and 13 bases lay between the germline ends. The chain is built from TRBV4-3 and TRBJ2-7, with D possibly TRBD1 on 5 matching bases. Source material: non-adjacent lung tissue. The TCR was taken from a human donor with non-small cell lung cancer. CDR3 amino acids: CASSPMLDSYEQYF. The CDR3 DNA is TGCGCCAGCAGCCCCATGCTTGACAGCTACGAGCAGTACTTC.